This TCR beta chain came from a study of response to subunit inactivated influenza vaccine. With regard to this clonotype: The junction departs from the called germline gene at one end, perhaps through a read error.

TCRdb reanalysed the RT-PCR reads using MiXCR and keeps one entry per CDR3 protein. This sample has about 540,000 distinct CDR3 sequences; approximately 24% occur once, and the top ten carry roughly 2.8%. The same sample was also studied in work on T cells expressing NK-cell markers. This second study notes: Generation of TCR beta cDNA was performed by 5'RACE template switching incorporating UMIs. The study drew TCR beta repertoires from sorted CD3+CD56+NKG2C+, CD3+CD56+NKG2C- and CD3+CD56-NKG2C+ T cells. Just one sequenced donor of eight was HCMV-seronegative, while seven were seropositive. The sorts in several experiments were restricted to alpha-beta TCR T cells by an anti-gamma-delta TCR antibody. Dominant NKG2C+ clonotypes accounted for roughly 1.0-7.0% of CD8+ T cells in six or seven donors.

This TCR was sampled from a man between 45 and 60 years old who received an inactivated influenza vaccine. Sequenced here: CD4+ T cells sorted from PBMCs, sampled roughly 12 days after vaccination.

The CDR3 protein is CASSLWTANTGELSF. For the CDR3, the DNA is TGTGCCAGCAGCTTGTGGACAGCGAACACCGGGGAGCTGTCTTTT. The chain has TRBV5-6 and TRBJ2-2; possible D gene TRBD1, 6 bases. The CDR3 totals 15 residues. Germline V CDR1 and CDR2: SGHDT, YYEEEE.